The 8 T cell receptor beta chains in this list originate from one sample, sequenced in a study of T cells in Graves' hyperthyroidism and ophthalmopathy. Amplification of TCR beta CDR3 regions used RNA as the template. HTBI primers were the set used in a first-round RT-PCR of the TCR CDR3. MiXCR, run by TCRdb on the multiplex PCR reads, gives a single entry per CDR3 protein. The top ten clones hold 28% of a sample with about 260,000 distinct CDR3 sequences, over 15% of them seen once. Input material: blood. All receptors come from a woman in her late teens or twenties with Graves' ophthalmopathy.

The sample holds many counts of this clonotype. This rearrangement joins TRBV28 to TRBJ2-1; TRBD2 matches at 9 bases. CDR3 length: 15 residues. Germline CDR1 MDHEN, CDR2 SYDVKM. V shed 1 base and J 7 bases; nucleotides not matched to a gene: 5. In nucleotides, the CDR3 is TGTGCCAGCAGTTTATTAGCGGGAGCCAATAATGAGCAGTTCTTC. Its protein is CASSLLAGANNEQFF.

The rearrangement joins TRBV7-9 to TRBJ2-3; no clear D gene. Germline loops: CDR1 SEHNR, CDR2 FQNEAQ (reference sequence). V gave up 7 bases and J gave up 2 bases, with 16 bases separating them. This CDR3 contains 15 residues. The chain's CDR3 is CASNPAGRSTDTQYF. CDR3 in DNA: TGTGCCAGCAACCCCGCCGGACGGTCCACAGATACGCAGTATTTT.

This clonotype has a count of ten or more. CDR3 sequence reads: CAISERLIWDSDTQYF. In DNA, the CDR3 is TGTGCCATCAGTGAAAGATTAATTTGGGACTCAGATACGCAGTATTTT. The chain is built from TRBV10-3 and TRBJ2-3; D might be TRBD2 (6 bases). Germline loops: CDR1 ENHRY, CDR2 SYGVKD. CDR3 length: 16 amino acids. V was shortened by 3 bases and J by 4 bases, with 17 bases between the two germline ends.

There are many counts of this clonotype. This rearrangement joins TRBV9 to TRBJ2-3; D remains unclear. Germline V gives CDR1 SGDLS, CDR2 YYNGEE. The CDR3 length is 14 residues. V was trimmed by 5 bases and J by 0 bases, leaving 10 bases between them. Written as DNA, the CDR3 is TGTGCCAGCAGAACGGGTCCTAGCACAGATACGCAGTATTTT. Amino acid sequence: CASRTGPSTDTQYF.

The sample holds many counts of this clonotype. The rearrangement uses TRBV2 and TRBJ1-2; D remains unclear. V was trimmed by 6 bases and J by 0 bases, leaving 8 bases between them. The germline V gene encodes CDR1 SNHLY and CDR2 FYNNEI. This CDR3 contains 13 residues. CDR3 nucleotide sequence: TGTGCCAGCAGACCTCACCCTAACTATGGCTACACCTTC. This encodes CASRPHPNYGYTF.

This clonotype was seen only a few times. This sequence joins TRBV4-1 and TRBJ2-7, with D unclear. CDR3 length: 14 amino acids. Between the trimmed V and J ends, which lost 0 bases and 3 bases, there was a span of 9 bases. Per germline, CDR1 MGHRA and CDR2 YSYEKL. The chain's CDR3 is CASSQETPYYEQYF. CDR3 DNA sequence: TGCGCCAGCAGCCAAGAGACACCCTACTACGAGCAGTACTTC.

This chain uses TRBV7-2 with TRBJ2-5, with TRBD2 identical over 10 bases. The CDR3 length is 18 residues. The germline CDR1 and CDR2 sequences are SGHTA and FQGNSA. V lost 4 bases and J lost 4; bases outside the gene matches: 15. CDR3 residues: CASSSIAGGSRSGETQYF. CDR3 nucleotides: TGTGCCAGCAGCTCGATAGCGGGAGGTAGCCGAAGCGGAGAGACCCAGTACTTC.

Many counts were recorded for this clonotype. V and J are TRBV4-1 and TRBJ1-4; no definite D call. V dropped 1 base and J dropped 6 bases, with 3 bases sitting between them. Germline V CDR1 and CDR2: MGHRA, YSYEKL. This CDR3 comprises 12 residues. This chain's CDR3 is CASSQVHEKLFF. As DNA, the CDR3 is TGCGCCAGCAGCCAAGTTCATGAAAAACTGTTTTTT.